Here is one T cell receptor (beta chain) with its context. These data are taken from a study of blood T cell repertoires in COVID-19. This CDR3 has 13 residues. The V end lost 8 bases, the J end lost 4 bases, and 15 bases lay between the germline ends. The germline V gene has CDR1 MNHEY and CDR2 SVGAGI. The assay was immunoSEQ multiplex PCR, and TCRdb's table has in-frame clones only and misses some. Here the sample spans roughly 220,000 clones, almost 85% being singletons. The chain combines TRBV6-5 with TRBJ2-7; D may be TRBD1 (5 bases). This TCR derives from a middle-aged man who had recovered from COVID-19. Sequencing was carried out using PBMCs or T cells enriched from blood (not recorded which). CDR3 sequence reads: CASRPGIIYEQYF. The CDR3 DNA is TGTGCCAGCCGCCCAGGGATAATTTACGAGCAGTACTTC.